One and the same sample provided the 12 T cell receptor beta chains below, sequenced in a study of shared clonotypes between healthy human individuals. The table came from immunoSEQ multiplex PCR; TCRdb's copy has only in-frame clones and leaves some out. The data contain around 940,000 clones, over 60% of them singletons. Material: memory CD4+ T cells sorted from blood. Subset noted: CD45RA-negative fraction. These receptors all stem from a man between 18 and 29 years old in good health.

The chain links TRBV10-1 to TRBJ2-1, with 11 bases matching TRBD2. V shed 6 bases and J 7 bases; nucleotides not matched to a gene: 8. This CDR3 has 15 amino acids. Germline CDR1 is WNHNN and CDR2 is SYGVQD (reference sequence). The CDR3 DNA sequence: TGCGCCAGCAGCGAACTAGCGGGAGTTTCTAATGAGCAGTTCTTC. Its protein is CASSELAGVSNEQFF.

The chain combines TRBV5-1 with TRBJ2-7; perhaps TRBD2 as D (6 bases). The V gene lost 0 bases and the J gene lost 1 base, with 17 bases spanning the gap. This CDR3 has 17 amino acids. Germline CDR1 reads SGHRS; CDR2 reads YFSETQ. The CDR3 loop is CASSLAALTAGSYEQYF. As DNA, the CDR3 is TGCGCCAGCAGCTTGGCGGCGCTTACCGCGGGGTCCTACGAGCAGTACTTC.

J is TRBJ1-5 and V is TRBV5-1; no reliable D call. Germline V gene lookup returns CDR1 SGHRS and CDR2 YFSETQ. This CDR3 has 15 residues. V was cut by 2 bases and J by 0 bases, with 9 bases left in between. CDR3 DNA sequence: TGCGCCAGCAGCTTCCTACCGGATAGCAATCAGCCCCAGCATTTT. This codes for CASSFLPDSNQPQHF.

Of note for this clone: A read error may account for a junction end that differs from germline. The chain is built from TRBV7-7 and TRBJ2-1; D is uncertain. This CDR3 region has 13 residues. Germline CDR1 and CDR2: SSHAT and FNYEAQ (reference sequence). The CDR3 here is CASSLSGNNEQFF. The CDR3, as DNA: TGTGCTAGCAGCTTATCTGGGAACAATGAGCAGTTCTTC.

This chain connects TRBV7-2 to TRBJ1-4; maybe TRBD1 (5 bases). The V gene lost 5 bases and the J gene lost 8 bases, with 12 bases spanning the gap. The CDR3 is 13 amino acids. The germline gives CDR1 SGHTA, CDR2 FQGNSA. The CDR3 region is CASSRDRGEKLFF. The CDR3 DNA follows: TGTGCCAGCAGCAGGGATCGGGGGGAAAAACTGTTTTTT.

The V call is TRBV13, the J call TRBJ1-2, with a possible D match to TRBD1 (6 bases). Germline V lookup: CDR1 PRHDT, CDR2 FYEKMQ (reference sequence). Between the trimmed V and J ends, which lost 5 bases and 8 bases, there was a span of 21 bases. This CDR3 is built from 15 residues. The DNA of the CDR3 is TGTGCCAGCAGCGGTCGTTGGACAGACTCCTCGGGCTACACCTTC. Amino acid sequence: CASSGRWTDSSGYTF.

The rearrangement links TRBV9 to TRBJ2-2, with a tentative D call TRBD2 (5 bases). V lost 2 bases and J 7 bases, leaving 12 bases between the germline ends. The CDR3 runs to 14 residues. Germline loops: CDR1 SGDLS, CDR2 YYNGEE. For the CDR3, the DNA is TGTGCCAGCAGCGTCTACCTTCGGGGCGGGGAGCTGTTTTTT. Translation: CASSVYLRGGELFF.

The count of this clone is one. The CDR3 DNA reads TGTGCCAGCAGTTACTCCGGACTAGGGTCCTACGAGCAGTACTTC. This sequence encodes CASSYSGLGSYEQYF. The V gene is TRBV6-5, the J gene TRBJ2-7, with TRBD2 identical over 7 bases. V lost 0 bases to trimming and J lost 1 base; unmatched junction nucleotides: 3. Looked up from germline, CDR1 is MNHEY and CDR2 is SVGAGI. The CDR3 length is 15 residues.

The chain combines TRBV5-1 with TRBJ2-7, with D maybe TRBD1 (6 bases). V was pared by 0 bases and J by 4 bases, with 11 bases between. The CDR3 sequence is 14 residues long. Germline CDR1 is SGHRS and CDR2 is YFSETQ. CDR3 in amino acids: CASSLDRERYEQYF. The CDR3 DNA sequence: TGCGCCAGCAGCTTGGACAGGGAGAGGTACGAGCAGTACTTC.

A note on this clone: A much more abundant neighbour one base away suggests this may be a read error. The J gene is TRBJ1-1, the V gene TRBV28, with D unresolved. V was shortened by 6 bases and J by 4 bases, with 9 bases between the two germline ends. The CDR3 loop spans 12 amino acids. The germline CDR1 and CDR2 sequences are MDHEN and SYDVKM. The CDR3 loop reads CASRESGTEAFF. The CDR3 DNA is TGTGCCAGCAGGGAATCGGGCACTGAAGCTTTCTTT. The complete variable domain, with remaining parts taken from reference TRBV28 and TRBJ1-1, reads DVKVTQSSRYLVKRTGEKVFLECVQDMDHENMFWYRQDPGLGLRLIYFSYDVKMKEKGDIPEGYSVSREKKERFSLILESASTNQTSMYLCASRESGTEAFFGQGTRLTVV.

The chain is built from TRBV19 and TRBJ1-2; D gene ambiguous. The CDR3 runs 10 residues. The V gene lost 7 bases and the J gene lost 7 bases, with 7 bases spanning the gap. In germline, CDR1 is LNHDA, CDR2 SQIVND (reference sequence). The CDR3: CASNSGGYTF. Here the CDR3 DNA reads TGTGCCAGTAATAGCGGTGGCTACACCTTC.

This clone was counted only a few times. CDR3 in amino acids: CASSLLGVNTGELFF. The CDR3, as DNA: TGTGCCAGCAGCTTACTGGGAGTTAACACCGGGGAGCTGTTTTTT. The chain uses TRBV7-6 and TRBJ2-2; possibly TRBD2 for D (5 bases). Trimming pared 2 bases from V and 2 bases from J, leaving 9 bases between. The CDR3 length is 15 residues. Germline CDR1 is SGHVS and CDR2 is FNYEAQ.